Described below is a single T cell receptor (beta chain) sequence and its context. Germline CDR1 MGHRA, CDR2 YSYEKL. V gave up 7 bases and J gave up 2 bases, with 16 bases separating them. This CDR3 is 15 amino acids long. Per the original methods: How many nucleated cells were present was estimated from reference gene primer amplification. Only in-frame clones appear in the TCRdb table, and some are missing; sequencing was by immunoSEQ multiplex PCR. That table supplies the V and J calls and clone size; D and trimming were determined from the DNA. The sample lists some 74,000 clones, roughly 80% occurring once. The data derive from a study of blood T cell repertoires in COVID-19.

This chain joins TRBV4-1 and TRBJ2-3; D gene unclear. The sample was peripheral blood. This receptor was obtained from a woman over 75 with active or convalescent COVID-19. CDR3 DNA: TGCGCCAGCACCCGAAGCGCGTTGAACACAGATACGCAGTATTTT. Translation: CASTRSALNTDTQYF.